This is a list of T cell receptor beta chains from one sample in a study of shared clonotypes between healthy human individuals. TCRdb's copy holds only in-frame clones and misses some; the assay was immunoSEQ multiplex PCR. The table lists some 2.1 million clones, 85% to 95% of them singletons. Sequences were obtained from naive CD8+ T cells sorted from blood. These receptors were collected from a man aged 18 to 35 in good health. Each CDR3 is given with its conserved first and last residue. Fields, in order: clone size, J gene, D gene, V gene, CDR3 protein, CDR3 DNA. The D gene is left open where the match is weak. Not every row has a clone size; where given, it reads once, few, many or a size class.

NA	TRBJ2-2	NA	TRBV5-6	CASSQDSGYTGELFF	TGTGCCAGCAGCCAAGATAGCGGATACACCGGGGAGCTGTTTTTT
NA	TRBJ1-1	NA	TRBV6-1	CASSENGGVTIVNTEAFF	TGTGCCAGCAGTGAAAACGGGGGGGTGACCATCGTGAACACTGAAGCTTTCTTT
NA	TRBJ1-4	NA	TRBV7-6	CASSRTGGAYEKLFF	TGTGCCAGCAGCCGGACGGGGGGCGCGTATGAAAAACTGTTTTTT
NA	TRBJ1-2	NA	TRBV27	CASSLPPSREACGYTF	TGTGCCAGCAGTTTACCCCCTTCCAGGGAGGCCTGCGGCTACACCTTC
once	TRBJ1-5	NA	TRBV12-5	CASGLVGGPSNQPQHF	TGTGCTAGTGGTTTGGTAGGGGGGCCTAGCAATCAGCCCCAGCATTTT
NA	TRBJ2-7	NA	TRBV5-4	CASSSGVAEQYF	TGTGCCAGCAGCTCGGGGGTGGCCGAGCAGTACTTC
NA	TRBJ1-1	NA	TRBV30	CAWSYTANTEAFF	TGTGCCTGGAGCTATACAGCGAACACTGAAGCTTTCTTT
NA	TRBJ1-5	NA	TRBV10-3	CAIRDGDSNQPQHF	TGTGCCATCAGAGACGGGGATAGCAATCAGCCCCAGCATTTT
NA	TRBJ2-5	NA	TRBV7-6	CASSLEAGPQETQYF	TGTGCCAGCAGCTTAGAGGCAGGGCCCCAAGAGACCCAGTACTTC
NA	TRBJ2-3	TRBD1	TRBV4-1	CASSQFLRGQGNTDTQYF	TGCGCCAGCAGCCAATTCCTGAGGGGACAGGGAAATACAGATACGCAGTATTTT
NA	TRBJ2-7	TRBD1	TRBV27	CASSPGTGLTPYEQYF	TGTGCCAGCAGTCCCGGGACAGGGCTAACACCTTACGAGCAGTACTTC
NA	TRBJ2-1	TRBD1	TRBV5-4	CASSAWTGPTQDEQFF	TGTGCCAGCAGCGCATGGACAGGACCCACTCAGGATGAGCAGTTCTTC
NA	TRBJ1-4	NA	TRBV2	CASSPGQIAEKLFF	TGTGCCAGCAGCCCTGGACAGATAGCTGAAAAACTGTTTTTT
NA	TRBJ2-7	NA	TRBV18	CASSPSGVSSYEQYF	TGTGCCAGCTCACCATCGGGGGTTAGCTCCTACGAGCAGTACTTC
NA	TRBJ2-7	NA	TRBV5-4	CASSFGGLEQYF	TGTGCCAGCAGCTTTGGGGGGCTCGAGCAGTACTTC
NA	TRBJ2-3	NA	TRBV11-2	CASSSTAPLRYF	TGTGCCAGCAGCTCGACGGCCCCCCTGAGGTATTTT
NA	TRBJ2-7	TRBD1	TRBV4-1	CASSQDSSGQGVHEQYF	TGCGCCAGCAGCCAAGATAGTTCTGGGCAGGGGGTCCACGAGCAGTACTTC
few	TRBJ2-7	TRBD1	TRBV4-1	CASSQRQGTREQYF	TGCGCCAGCAGCCAAAGACAGGGCACGCGCGAGCAGTACTTC
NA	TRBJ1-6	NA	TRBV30	CAWSAHTGNYSPLHF	TGTGCCTGGAGTGCCCACACAGGGAACTATTCACCCCTCCACTTT
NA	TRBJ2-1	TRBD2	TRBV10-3	CAISVGGLDNEQFF	TGTGCCATCAGTGTAGGAGGACTAGACAATGAGCAGTTCTTC
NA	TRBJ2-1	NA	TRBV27	CASSRQVSSYNEQFF	TGTGCCAGCAGCCGACAGGTAAGCTCCTACAATGAGCAGTTCTTC
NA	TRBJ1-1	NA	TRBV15	CATSRDLFEEWSTEAFF	TGTGCCACCAGCAGAGATCTGTTCGAGGAGTGGAGCACTGAAGCTTTCTTT
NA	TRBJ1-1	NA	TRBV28	CASTQGGGSATEAFF	TGTGCCAGCACCCAGGGCGGGGGGTCGGCTACTGAAGCTTTCTTT
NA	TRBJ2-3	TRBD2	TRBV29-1	CSVSGGGTDTQYF	TGCAGCGTTTCGGGAGGTGGCACAGATACGCAGTATTTT
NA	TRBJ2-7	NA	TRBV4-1	CASSPRDIGPYEQYF	TGCGCCAGCAGCCCCCGGGACATTGGACCCTACGAGCAGTACTTC
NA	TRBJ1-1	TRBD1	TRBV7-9	CASSLDTGVSEAFF	TGTGCCAGCAGCTTAGACACAGGGGTGTCTGAAGCTTTCTTT
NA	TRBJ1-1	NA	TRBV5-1	CASSLDSHSAEAFF	TGCGCCAGCAGCTTGGATTCCCACAGCGCTGAAGCTTTCTTT
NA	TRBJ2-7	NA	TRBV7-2	CASSPRDLADEQYF	TGTGCCAGCAGCCCCCGGGACTTAGCGGACGAGCAGTACTTC
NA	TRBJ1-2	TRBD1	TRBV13	CASSIRGQGYSTNYGYTF	TGTGCCAGCAGCATTAGGGGACAGGGCTACTCGACTAACTATGGCTACACCTTC
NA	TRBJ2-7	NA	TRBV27	CASSLFLHYEQYF	TGTGCCAGCAGTTTATTTCTCCATTACGAGCAGTACTTC
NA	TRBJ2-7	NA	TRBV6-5	CASSYSDMAAATEQYF	TGTGCCAGCAGTTACTCGGACATGGCCGCTGCTACGGAGCAGTACTTC
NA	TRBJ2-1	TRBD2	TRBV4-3	CASSQEGPAGFYNEQFF	TGCGCCAGCAGCCAAGAAGGCCCAGCGGGATTCTACAATGAGCAGTTCTTC
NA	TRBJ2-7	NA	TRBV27	CASRTPGSSYEQYF	TGTGCCAGCAGAACCCCGGGGAGCTCCTACGAGCAGTACTTC
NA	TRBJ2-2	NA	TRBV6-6	CASSFANTGELFF	TGTGCCAGCAGTTTCGCAAACACCGGGGAGCTGTTTTTT
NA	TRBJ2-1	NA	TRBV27	CASSPPGGVWYNEQFF	TGTGCCAGCAGCCCGCCCGGGGGAGTGTGGTACAATGAGCAGTTCTTC
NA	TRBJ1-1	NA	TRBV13	CASSRSPQGIGRTEAFF	TGTGCCAGCAGTCGCTCACCTCAGGGTATAGGACGCACTGAAGCTTTCTTT
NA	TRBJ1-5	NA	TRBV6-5	CASRGLLNQPQHF	TGTGCCAGCAGGGGACTTCTCAATCAGCCCCAGCATTTT
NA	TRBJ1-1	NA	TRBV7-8	CASSFSLDGTDNTEAFF	TGTGCCAGCAGCTTTAGCCTAGACGGGACTGACAACACTGAAGCTTTCTTT
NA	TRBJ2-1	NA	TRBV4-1	CASSLRTGIYNEQFF	TGCGCCAGCAGCCTCCGGACCGGGATTTACAATGAGCAGTTCTTC
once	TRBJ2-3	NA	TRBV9	CASSAWGRLGDTQYF	TGTGCCAGCAGCGCGTGGGGACGCCTCGGAGATACGCAGTATTTT
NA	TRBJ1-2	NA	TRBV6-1	CASNPNYGYTF	TGTGCCAGCAATCCTAACTATGGCTACACCTTC
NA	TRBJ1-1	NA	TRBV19	CASSIGAGDTEAFF	TGTGCCAGTAGTATCGGTGCGGGAGACACTGAAGCTTTCTTT
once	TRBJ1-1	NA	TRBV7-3	CASSSQGTEEAFF	TGTGCCAGCAGCTCACAGGGAACCGAGGAAGCTTTCTTT
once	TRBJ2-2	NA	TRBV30	CAWSVLGPQAGELFF	TGTGCCTGGAGTGTACTAGGACCCCAGGCCGGGGAGCTGTTTTTT
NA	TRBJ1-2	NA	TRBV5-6	CASSLELSYGYTF	TGTGCCAGCAGCTTGGAGTTGTCTTATGGCTACACCTTC
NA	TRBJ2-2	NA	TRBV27	CASRSPAGRGTGELFF	TGTGCCAGCCGCTCCCCTGCAGGGAGGGGGACCGGGGAGCTGTTTTTT
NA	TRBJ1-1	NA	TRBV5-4	CASSPENTEAFF	TGTGCCAGCAGCCCGGAGAACACTGAAGCTTTCTTT
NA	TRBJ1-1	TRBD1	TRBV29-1	CSVGTGNTEAFF	TGCAGCGTTGGGACAGGGAACACTGAAGCTTTCTTT
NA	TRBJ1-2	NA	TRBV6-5	CATHRANYGYTF	TGTGCCACCCACAGGGCCAACTATGGCTACACCTTC
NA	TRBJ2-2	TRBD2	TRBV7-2	CASSLVSWGTSGVTGELFF	TGTGCCAGCAGCTTAGTTTCGTGGGGGACTAGCGGGGTCACCGGGGAGCTGTTTTTT
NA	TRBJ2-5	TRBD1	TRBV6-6	CASSGDRAQETQYF	TGTGCCAGCAGTGGGGACAGGGCCCAGGAGACCCAGTACTTC
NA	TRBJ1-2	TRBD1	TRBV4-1	CASSHDLPGQGHYGYTF	TGCGCCAGCAGCCATGACTTACCGGGACAGGGACACTATGGCTACACCTTC
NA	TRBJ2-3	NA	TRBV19	CASSWGSNILTDTQYF	TGTGCCAGTTCCTGGGGGAGTAACATCCTCACAGATACGCAGTATTTT
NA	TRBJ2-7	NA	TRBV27	CASSLRGKYEQYF	TGTGCCAGCAGTTTAAGGGGGAAGTACGAGCAGTACTTC
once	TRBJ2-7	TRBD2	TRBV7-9	CASSSTGTSGSYEQYF	TGTGCCAGCAGCTCGACAGGGACTAGCGGGAGTTACGAGCAGTACTTC